The entry below describes one T cell receptor beta chain. Germline values: CDR1 LNHDA, CDR2 SQIVND (reference sequence). Trimming took 5 bases from V and 6 from J; bases not matched to a gene: 10. The CDR3 runs 16 residues. These data originate in a study of blood T cell repertoires in COVID-19. Profiling relied on immunoSEQ multiplex PCR, and the TCRdb table lists in-frame clones only, not all of them. The top ten hold about 2% of the sample, which has under 250,000 clones, over 80% seen once. The gene calls are TRBV19 and TRBJ2-2; TRBD2 matches at 9 bases. Sequencing was done on a sample of peripheral blood. This TCR was recovered from a man aged 25 to 40 who had recovered from COVID-19. CDR3 in amino acids: CASSRSSSGDAGELFF. The DNA for the CDR3 is TGTGCCAGTAGTCGGTCGTCTAGCGGGGACGCCGGGGAGCTGTTTTTT.